The present entry profiles one TCR beta chain with its context. Its antigen is currently unknown. The data were taken from a study of T-cell memory formation after mild COVID-19. Turning to the study itself: TCR clusters were mostly confined to one donor each.

TCRdb used MiXCR to reprocess the 5' RACE reads, holding one entry per CDR3 protein. The data contain about 310,000 distinct CDR3 sequences, about 15% of them singletons. Germline V CDR1 and CDR2: SGHTA, FQGNSA. V gave up 1 base and J gave up 6 bases, with 13 bases separating them. The CDR3 covers 16 residues. Study-wide findings and caveats: Contracting clones localized mainly to CM and EM when CD4+ and mainly to EMRA when CD8+. While clones contracting from day 15 to 85 were balanced between CD4 and CD8, later expanders leaned CD4+. Clonal second-wave expansions that peaked on day 37 had unconfirmed SARS-CoV-2 specificity.

This TCR came from a man younger than 35 who had mild COVID-19 (a few samples of this study predate the infection). Cell type and time point are not known. Material for sequencing was PBMCs or a T cell subset sorted from them (not recorded which). The rearrangement joins TRBV7-2 to TRBJ1-6, with a weak D call TRBD1 (5 bases). The CDR3 reads CASSLDSGGSNSPLHF. The CDR3 nucleotides read TGTGCCAGCAGCTTAGATTCGGGGGGTAGTAATTCACCCCTCCACTTT.